The 31 T cell receptor beta chains listed next were all sequenced from one sample in a study of CD8 T cells in Susac syndrome. Random hexamers were used to reverse transcribe an amount of roughly 0.45 to 1 ug RNA. One entry per CDR3 protein, called by TCRdb with MiXCR from the immunoSEQ multiplex PCR reads. The sample comprises 150,000 to 200,000 distinct CDR3 sequences, around 94% of which are singletons, and about 0.13% rests with the top ten. Sequencing was performed on CD4+ T cells from PBMCs. These receptors came from a human donor in good health.

This clonotype was observed a single time. The V gene is TRBV29-1, the J gene TRBJ2-6, with a tentative D call TRBD1 (5 bases). CDR1 is SQVTM, CDR2 ANQGSEA, per germline. The V and J ends lost 4 bases and 2 bases respectively, with 9 bases between them. The CDR3 spans 14 residues. CDR3: CSVVRGAGANVLTF. The CDR3 region has the DNA TGCAGCGTTGTTAGGGGCGCTGGGGCCAACGTCCTGACTTTC. The full variable domain, its missing parts supplied by reference TRBV29-1 and TRBJ2-6, is SAVISQKPSRDICQRGTSLTIQCQVDSQVTMMFWYRQQPGQSLTLIATANQGSEATYESGFVIDKFPISRPNLTFSTLTVSNMSPEDSSIYLCSVVRGAGANVLTFGAGSRLTVL.

The V call is TRBV3-1, the J call TRBJ1-1; no reliable D call. This CDR3 is built from 13 residues. Trimming shortened V by 5 bases and J by 3 bases, and 10 bases separated the two germline ends. Germline CDR1 LGHDT, CDR2 YNNKEL (reference sequence). CDR3 nucleotides: TGTGCCAGCAGCTCTCCGGGTTACACTGAAGCTTTCTTT. It codes for CASSSPGYTEAFF.

This sequence joins TRBV10-3 and TRBJ1-2, with D perhaps TRBD1 (5 bases). Germline V gene lookup returns CDR1 ENHRY and CDR2 SYGVKD. This CDR3 is 15 amino acids long. Deletions cut 10 bases from V and 7 bases from J, with 25 bases between. For the CDR3, the DNA is TGTGCCACCCGCCCCAGTCCGGGAAAGGGGCTTGGCTACACCTTC. As protein: CATRPSPGKGLGYTF.

The chain couples TRBV30 to TRBJ2-5, with D unresolved. This CDR3 comprises 12 residues. V gave up 6 bases and J gave up 7 bases, with 15 bases separating them. Germline V gives CDR1 GTSNPN, CDR2 SVGIG (reference sequence). CDR3 region: CACGRTEGTQYF. The CDR3 DNA is TGTGCCTGCGGCCGGACGGAAGGGACCCAGTACTTC. The whole variable domain, remainder taken from reference TRBV30 and TRBJ2-5, is SQTIHQWPATLVQPVGSPLSLECTVEGTSNPNLYWYRQAAGRGLQLLFYSVGIGQISSEVPQNLSASRPQDRQFILSSKKLLLSDSGFYLCACGRTEGTQYFGPGTRLLVL.

The chain has TRBV20-1 and TRBJ2-3, with TRBD1 identical over 7 bases. V was clipped by 5 bases and J by 8 bases; unmatched bases: 4. The CDR3 has 11 amino acids. CDR1 and CDR2 from the germline V gene are DFQATT and SNEGSKA (reference sequence). Written as DNA, the CDR3 is TGCAGTGCTCCAGGGGGTGGTACGCAGTATTTT. Residues: CSAPGGGTQYF.

The V and J genes are TRBV20-1 and TRBJ2-5; 10 nucleotides agree with TRBD2. The CDR3 is made up of 13 amino acids. V lost 6 bases and J lost 5; bases outside the gene matches: 6. Germline V gene lookup returns CDR1 DFQATT and CDR2 SNEGSKA (reference sequence). In DNA, the CDR3 is TGCAGTGCCTCCCGAGCGGGGGGGGAGACCCAGTACTTC. This encodes CSASRAGGETQYF.

V gene TRBV7-8 combines with J gene TRBJ1-5; unclear D gene. This CDR3 has 15 residues. Germline V gene sequence: CDR1 SGHVS, CDR2 FQNEAQ. V was clipped by 5 bases and J by 3 bases, with 14 bases between them. The CDR3 DNA reads as TGTGCCAGCAGCCTAGACGGGAAATTCAATCAGCCCCAGCATTTT. It translates to CASSLDGKFNQPQHF.

This chain connects TRBV5-1 to TRBJ1-2; D remains unclear. V gave up 4 bases and J gave up 1 base, with 8 bases separating them. The CDR3 runs to 13 residues. Germline CDR1 reads SGHRS; CDR2 reads YFSETQ. The CDR3 DNA is TGCGCCAGCAGCCTCAGCATTAACTATGGCTACACCTTC. The encoded protein is CASSLSINYGYTF.

The chain links TRBV30 to TRBJ1-5, with D unresolved. The CDR3 extends over 14 amino acids. Germline V lookup: CDR1 GTSNPN, CDR2 SVGIG (reference sequence). V was trimmed by 2 bases and J by 4 bases, leaving 12 bases between them. CDR3 in DNA: TGTGCCTGGAGTACGGTGCGAGGGAATCAGCCCCAGCATTTT. Protein: CAWSTVRGNQPQHF.

The gene calls are TRBV29-1 and TRBJ1-1, with D unclear. This CDR3 region has 11 residues. V lost 7 bases and J 5 bases, leaving 11 bases between the germline ends. The germline CDR1 and CDR2 sequences are SQVTM and ANQGSEA. CDR3 amino acids: CSAGEETEAFF. As DNA, the CDR3 is TGCAGCGCTGGCGAAGAGACTGAAGCTTTCTTT.

In this sample, this clonotype turned up once. The V call is TRBV28, the J call TRBJ1-2; D gene uncertain. Trimming removed 3 bases from V and 13 bases from J, with 12 bases in between. Germline V gene data show CDR1 as MDHEN and CDR2 as SYDVKM. CDR3 size: 11 residues. The CDR3 protein is CASSLVLTSTF. CDR3 nucleotide sequence: TGTGCCAGCAGTTTGGTATTGACATCCACCTTC.

The rearrangement uses TRBV3-1 and TRBJ2-1; D may be TRBD2 (6 bases). Germline CDR1 is LGHDT and CDR2 is YNNKEL (reference sequence). This CDR3 spans 13 amino acids. V lost 3 bases and J lost 9, with 12 bases in between. The CDR3 sequence: CASSQGLRGEQFF. As DNA, the CDR3 is TGTGCCAGCAGCCAGGGACTTAGGGGTGAGCAGTTCTTC.

CDR3 in amino acids: CAISESPTITNEQFF. As DNA, the CDR3 is TGTGCCATCAGTGAGTCCCCGACAATTACAAATGAGCAGTTCTTC. The chain joins TRBV10-3 to TRBJ2-1, with no clear D. In germline, CDR1 is ENHRY, CDR2 SYGVKD. V dropped 0 bases and J dropped 7 bases, with 13 bases sitting between them. The CDR3 extends over 15 amino acids.

The rearrangement links TRBV20-1 to TRBJ1-2; 9 nucleotides agree with TRBD1. The V gene end was trimmed by 0 bases and the J gene end by 10 bases; junction bases not matched to a gene: 9. The CDR3 contains 14 residues. Looked up from germline, CDR1 is DFQATT and CDR2 is SNEGSKA (reference sequence). Here the CDR3 DNA reads TGCAGTGCTAGAGATATGAACAGGGGGCACGTCTACACCTTC. It specifies CSARDMNRGHVYTF.

The chain is built from TRBV29-1 and TRBJ1-2; D may be TRBD1 (5 bases). Germline V gene data show CDR1 as SQVTM and CDR2 as ANQGSEA. Deletions cut 5 bases from V and 4 bases from J, with 11 bases between. The CDR3 is 12 amino acids. The CDR3 nucleotides are TGCAGCGTTACCAGGGAGGGCTATGGCTACACCTTC. This encodes CSVTREGYGYTF.

This sequence joins TRBV29-1 and TRBJ2-4, with 10 bases aligning to TRBD2. The ends lost 3 bases at V and 1 base at J; junction bases unmatched: 9. This CDR3 is 17 amino acids long. Germline V gene data show CDR1 as SQVTM and CDR2 as ANQGSEA. CDR3 amino acids: CSVDLAGGLMAKNIQYF. The CDR3 nucleotides read TGCAGCGTTGACTTAGCGGGGGGACTTATGGCCAAAAACATTCAGTACTTC.

V and J are TRBV3-1 and TRBJ2-1; D uncertain. Trimming left V 1 base short and J 9 bases short, with 4 bases between. The CDR3 has 11 residues. From germline, CDR1 is LGHDT and CDR2 YNNKEL (reference sequence). The CDR3 DNA sequence: TGTGCCAGCAGCCAAGTGTCTGAGCAGTTCTTC. Protein: CASSQVSEQFF.

CDR3 bases: TGTGCCAGCAGTGAAGAGGGGTCGGTGCTCAATGAGCAGTTCTTC. This codes for CASSEEGSVLNEQFF. The chain is built from TRBV2 and TRBJ2-1, with a tentative D call TRBD1 (5 bases). Germline V CDR1 and CDR2: SNHLY, FYNNEI. The CDR3 sequence is 15 residues long. Trimming shortened V by 1 base and J by 6 bases, and 13 bases separated the two germline ends.

For the CDR3, the DNA is TGTGCCGTCCAACTAGCGGGGGCCGATACGCAGTATTTT. This sequence encodes CAVQLAGADTQYF. This chain joins TRBV10-3 and TRBJ2-3, with 11 nucleotides matching TRBD2. This CDR3 is built from 13 residues. The junction had 7 bases not matched to a gene; V was cut back by 11 bases and J by 6 bases. CDR1 ENHRY and CDR2 SYGVKD come from the germline V gene.

V gene TRBV5-4 combines with J gene TRBJ2-7; possible D gene TRBD1, 6 bases. Per germline, CDR1 SGHNT and CDR2 YYREEE (reference sequence). With 5 bases removed from V and 4 bases from J, the gap between germline ends came to 10 bases. The CDR3 covers 12 residues. Here the CDR3 reads CASSRDMYEQYF. DNA for the CDR3: TGTGCCAGCAGTAGGGACATGTACGAGCAGTACTTC.

The V gene is TRBV7-9, the J gene TRBJ1-4; D ambiguous. The V and J ends lost 5 bases and 8 bases respectively, with 24 bases between them. The germline V gene has CDR1 SEHNR and CDR2 FQNEAQ (reference sequence). The CDR3 sequence is 17 residues long. CDR3 nucleotide sequence: TGTGCCAGCAGCAAAAGGGCTCGGCCTGGTTTGGTCGAAAAACTGTTTTTT. It encodes CASSKRARPGLVEKLFF.

The chain couples TRBV4-2 to TRBJ2-1; 11 positions agree with TRBD2. With 5 bases clipped from V and 9 bases from J, the junction kept 12 bases outside the gene matches. Germline-derived CDR1 and CDR2 are LGHNA and YNFKEQ. This CDR3 has 16 residues. This CDR3 is CASSLNSGGAGGEQFF. The CDR3 DNA is TGTGCCAGCAGCTTGAATAGCGGGGGGGCCGGCGGTGAGCAGTTCTTC.

The rearrangement joins TRBV20-1 to TRBJ1-6; D ambiguous. V shed 3 bases and J shed 6 bases, with 9 bases lying between them. This CDR3 is built from 13 residues. Germline assignment: CDR1 DFQATT and CDR2 SNEGSKA (reference sequence). CDR3 in DNA: TGCAGTGCTAGGCCTGGGTCTAATTCACCCCTCCACTTT. This encodes CSARPGSNSPLHF.

This clonotype was picked up one time. The V call is TRBV7-8, the J call TRBJ1-6; tentative D call: TRBD1 (5 bases). V dropped 5 bases and J dropped 0 bases, with 17 bases sitting between them. Germline V lookup: CDR1 SGHVS, CDR2 FQNEAQ. CDR3 size: 18 residues. The CDR3 DNA reads as TGTGCCAGCAGCCTTGAGGGGACCTTCAGCTCCTATAATTCACCCCTCCACTTT. Translated, it gives CASSLEGTFSSYNSPLHF.

The V and J genes are TRBV6-2 or TRBV6-3 and TRBJ2-7, with D possibly matching TRBD2 (5 bases). The CDR3 loop spans 14 amino acids. Germline-derived CDR1 and CDR2 are MNHEY and SVGEGT. V lost 5 bases to trimming and J lost 2 bases, with 13 bases between them. CDR3 DNA sequence: TGTGCCAGCAGTGTCCGGGATCGCCCCTACGAGCAGTACTTC. Residues: CASSVRDRPYEQYF.

V gene TRBV4-3 combines with J gene TRBJ2-7, with TRBD2 matching over 8 bases. The germline CDR1 and CDR2 sequences are LGHNA and YSLEER. V was clipped by 4 bases and J by 0 bases; unmatched bases: 5. The CDR3 has 15 residues. In DNA, the CDR3 is TGCGCCAGCAGCCGAGAGCGGGGGAGCTCCTACGAGCAGTACTTC. Its protein is CASSRERGSSYEQYF.

CDR3 bases: TGCAGCGGTACGGACAGGGGAGCAGAGACCCAGTACTTC. Amino acids: CSGTDRGAETQYF. The rearrangement uses TRBV29-1 and TRBJ2-5; 9 positions agree with TRBD1. This CDR3 has 13 residues. Germline CDR1 and CDR2: SQVTM and ANQGSEA. The J segment lost 4 bases and the V segment lost 7 bases, leaving 7 bases of the junction unmatched.

The chain recombines TRBV25-1 with TRBJ1-4; D remains ambiguous. V was shortened by 2 bases and J by 5 bases, with 12 bases between the two germline ends. Germline V gene data show CDR1 as MGHDK and CDR2 as SYGVNS. This CDR3 spans 15 amino acids. CDR3 DNA: TGTGCCAGCAGTGAAGGACGGAAAACGAATGAAAAACTGTTTTTT. Its translation: CASSEGRKTNEKLFF.

Here the CDR3 DNA reads TGTGCCTGGCGGGGGCCCACAGATACGCAGTATTTT. This gives the protein CAWRGPTDTQYF. The chain is built from TRBV30 and TRBJ2-3; D assignment may be TRBD1 or TRBD2 (6 bases each). The CDR3 covers 12 residues. V was clipped by 5 bases and J by 2 bases, with 8 bases between them. Per the germline V gene, CDR1 is GTSNPN and CDR2 is SVGIG (reference sequence).

V gene TRBV3-1 combines with J gene TRBJ2-4; TRBD2 agrees at 8 bases. The CDR3 spans 18 residues. CDR1 and CDR2 (germline): LGHDT, YNNKEL (reference sequence). Trimming took 3 bases from V and 0 from J; bases not matched to a gene: 10. The CDR3 protein is CASSHSGLLAAAKNIQYF. CDR3 sequence (DNA): TGTGCCAGCAGCCACAGCGGCCTACTAGCGGCAGCCAAAAACATTCAGTACTTC.

The chain has TRBV13 and TRBJ2-1, with 10 positions matching TRBD2. This CDR3 is built from 14 residues. J lost 9 bases, V lost 3 bases, and 5 bases had no gene match. Germline CDR1 PRHDT, CDR2 FYEKMQ (reference sequence). The CDR3 nucleotides are TGTGCCAGCAGCTTGCTAGCGGGGGCGGGTGAGCAGTTCTTC. As protein: CASSLLAGAGEQFF.